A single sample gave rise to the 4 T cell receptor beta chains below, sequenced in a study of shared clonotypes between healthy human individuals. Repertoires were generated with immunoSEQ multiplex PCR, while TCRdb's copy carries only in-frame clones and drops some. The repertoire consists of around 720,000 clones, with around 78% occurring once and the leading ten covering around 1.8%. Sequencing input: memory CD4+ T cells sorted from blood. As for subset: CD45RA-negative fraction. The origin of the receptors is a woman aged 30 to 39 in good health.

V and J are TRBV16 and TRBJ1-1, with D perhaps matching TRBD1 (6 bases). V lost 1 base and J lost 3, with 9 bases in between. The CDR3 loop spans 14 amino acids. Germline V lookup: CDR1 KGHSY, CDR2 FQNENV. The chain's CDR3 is CASSQLGQDTEAFF. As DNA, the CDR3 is TGTGCCAGCAGCCAATTGGGACAAGACACTGAAGCTTTCTTT.

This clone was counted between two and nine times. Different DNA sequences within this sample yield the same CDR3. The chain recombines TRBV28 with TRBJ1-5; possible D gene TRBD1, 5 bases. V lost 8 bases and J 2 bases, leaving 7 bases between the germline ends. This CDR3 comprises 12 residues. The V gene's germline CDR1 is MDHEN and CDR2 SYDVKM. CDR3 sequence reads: CASLGGNQPQHF. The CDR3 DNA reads TGTGCCAGCCTGGGGGGCAATCAGCCCCAGCATTTT.

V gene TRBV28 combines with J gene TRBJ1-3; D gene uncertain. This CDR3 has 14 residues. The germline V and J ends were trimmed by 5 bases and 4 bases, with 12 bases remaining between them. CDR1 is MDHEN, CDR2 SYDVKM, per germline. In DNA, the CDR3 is TGTGCCAGCAGTCCGGCCCGGTCGGGAAACACCATATATTTT. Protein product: CASSPARSGNTIYF.

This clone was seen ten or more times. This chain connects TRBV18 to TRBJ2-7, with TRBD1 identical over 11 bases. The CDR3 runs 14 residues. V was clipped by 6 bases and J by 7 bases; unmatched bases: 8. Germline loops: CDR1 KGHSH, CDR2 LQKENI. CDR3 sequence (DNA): TGTGCCAGCTCCCGCGGACAGGGGGCGCGAGAGCAGTACTTC. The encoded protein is CASSRGQGAREQYF.